Following are 14 T cell receptor beta chains from one sample sequenced in a study of healthy donors' naive CD4 and CD8 T cells. Starting from about 0.55 ug of total RNA, TCR libraries were made with linear amplification. TCRdb analysed the reads with MiXCR anew, one entry per CDR3 protein. This sample carries 200,000 or so distinct CDR3 sequences, 65% to 75% of them seen once, and the ten largest clones take roughly 2.4%. Source material: naive CD4+ and CD8+ T cells sorted from blood, pooled from several donors. These receptors all come from a pool of human donors in good health; the sample pools cells from several healthy donors.

This chain connects TRBV6-4 to TRBJ2-3; D is uncertain. Germline loops: CDR1 MRHNA, CDR2 SNTAGT. CDR3 size: 12 residues. The V end lost 0 bases, the J end lost 7 bases, and 5 bases lay between the germline ends. The CDR3 region is CASSDSKNTQYF. In DNA form, the CDR3 reads TGTGCCAGCAGTGACTCTAAGAATACGCAGTATTTT.

The chain couples TRBV19 to TRBJ2-1; 7 bases are shared with TRBD2. Germline V gives CDR1 LNHDA, CDR2 SQIVND (reference sequence). The V segment lost 8 bases and the J segment 0 bases; nucleotides outside the gene matches: 10. This CDR3 is built from 16 residues. The CDR3 protein is CASSPWGDYSYNEQFF. Here the CDR3 DNA reads TGTGCCAGTTCCCCCTGGGGGGACTACTCCTACAATGAGCAGTTCTTC.

The chain carries TRBV29-1 and TRBJ1-1; 9 nucleotides align to TRBD1. V dropped 8 bases and J dropped 6; count of bases not matched to a gene: 19. The CDR3 extends over 16 amino acids. Germline V gives CDR1 SQVTM, CDR2 ANQGSEA. CDR3 protein: CSFVGTGKRNGPEAFF. The DNA of the CDR3 is TGCAGCTTTGTCGGGACAGGGAAGCGGAACGGACCTGAAGCTTTCTTT.

The V call is TRBV6-6, the J call TRBJ1-1; D gene unclear. Trimming took 8 bases from V and 1 from J, leaving 11 bases between them. This CDR3 has 13 amino acids. Germline CDR1 MNHNY, CDR2 SVGAGI (reference sequence). Written as DNA, the CDR3 is TGTGCCAGCTCTACCGACGGGAACACTGAAGCTTTCTTT. It is translated as CASSTDGNTEAFF.

Only one count was recorded for this clonotype. This chain joins TRBV6-1 and TRBJ2-5, with a tentative D call TRBD1 (5 bases). CDR1 is MNHNS and CDR2 is SASEGT in the germline V gene. The length of the CDR3 is 14 residues. V lost 5 bases and J 2 bases, leaving 12 bases between the germline ends. In nucleotides, the CDR3 is TGTGCCAGCAGTCTTATGACAGATCAAGAGACCCAGTACTTC. This sequence encodes CASSLMTDQETQYF.

This sequence joins TRBV6-2 or TRBV6-3 and TRBJ2-3; D is ambiguous. Germline V lookup: CDR1 MNHEY, CDR2 SVGEGT. V dropped 2 bases and J dropped 1 base, with 13 bases sitting between them. The CDR3 extends over 16 amino acids. The CDR3 DNA sequence: TGTGCCAGCAGTTACGGGCGGAGCCCTGGCACAGATACGCAGTATTTT. The encoded protein is CASSYGRSPGTDTQYF.

The chain joins TRBV29-1 to TRBJ2-1; TRBD2 might be the D (6 bases). V dropped 7 bases and J dropped 9 bases, with 22 bases sitting between them. This CDR3 comprises 14 residues. The V gene's germline CDR1 is SQVTM and CDR2 ANQGSEA. CDR3 amino acids: CSGRREELSGEQFF. The CDR3 nucleotides read TGCAGCGGGCGGAGGGAAGAACTTTCCGGTGAGCAGTTCTTC.

The rearrangement uses TRBV29-1 and TRBJ1-2; no clear D gene. CDR1 and CDR2 from the germline V gene are SQVTM and ANQGSEA. The CDR3 consists of 14 residues. V was shortened by 1 base and J by 3 bases, with 12 bases between the two germline ends. In DNA, the CDR3 is TGCAGCGTTGAAGCGGGTCAGAGGGACTATGGCTACACCTTC. Translating it yields CSVEAGQRDYGYTF.

This clonotype was seen a handful of times. The chain has TRBV29-1 and TRBJ2-1; 8 nucleotides align to TRBD2. The germline V gene has CDR1 SQVTM and CDR2 ANQGSEA. V lost 5 bases and J lost 0; bases outside the gene matches: 9. The CDR3 has 16 amino acids. The DNA for the CDR3 is TGCAGCGTTACTGGGACTAGAGGAAACTCCTACAATGAGCAGTTCTTC. It encodes CSVTGTRGNSYNEQFF.

This clonotype has only a few counts. The chain is built from TRBV29-1 and TRBJ1-1; 7 nucleotides line up with TRBD1. The CDR3 length is 12 residues. Germline values: CDR1 SQVTM, CDR2 ANQGSEA. V lost 5 bases, J lost 1 base, and 1 base stayed unmatched. The CDR3 spells CSVRQGNTEAFF. CDR3 in DNA: TGCAGCGTTAGACAGGGGAACACTGAAGCTTTCTTT.

The rearrangement links TRBV4-2 to TRBJ2-7; D is unresolved. The V gene's germline CDR1 is LGHNA and CDR2 YNFKEQ. The length of the CDR3 is 16 residues. The germline V and J ends were trimmed by 0 bases and 0 bases, with 12 bases remaining between them. CDR3 in DNA: TGTGCCAGCAGCCAAGAAGTGTGGGCCAGCTCCTACGAGCAGTACTTC. Its protein product is CASSQEVWASSYEQYF.

This sequence joins TRBV4-2 and TRBJ2-7, with 8 bases fitting TRBD2. Germline lookup yields CDR1 LGHNA and CDR2 YNFKEQ. Trimming at V came to 2 bases and at J to 2 bases, leaving 5 bases not matched to a gene. The length of the CDR3 is 15 residues. CDR3 in DNA: TGTGCCAGCAGCCAAACGGGAGGGTCCGCCTACGAGCAGTACTTC. This codes for CASSQTGGSAYEQYF.

The chain has TRBV20-1 and TRBJ1-6, with 10 bases identical to TRBD1. The CDR3 has 15 residues. V lost 5 bases and J lost 9; bases outside the gene matches: 10. Germline values: CDR1 DFQATT, CDR2 SNEGSKA (reference sequence). The chain's CDR3 is CSALSGTGEASPLHF. Here the CDR3 DNA reads TGCAGTGCTCTATCCGGGACAGGGGAGGCTTCACCCCTCCACTTT.

J is TRBJ1-1 and V is TRBV19; D may be TRBD1 (5 bases). The CDR3 runs to 13 residues. The germline gives CDR1 LNHDA, CDR2 SQIVND (reference sequence). V lost 6 bases, J lost 9 bases, and 17 bases lay in between. CDR3 protein: CASRFASGAQAFF. CDR3 nucleotide sequence: TGTGCCAGTAGATTCGCCAGCGGGGCCCAAGCTTTCTTT.